This T cell receptor (beta chain) is from a study of T-cell reconstitution after alpha-beta-depleted transplantation in children (dated by TCRdb to 2016 to 2017). General notes on the study: T-cell immune reconstitution after TCRalphabeta/CD19-depleted allogeneic hematopoietic cell transplantation in children was quantitatively tracked in the study by means of TCR repertoire profiling.

The library relied on PCR. Sequenced using an Illumina HiSeq 2500. Molecular barcoding was employed in the preparation of TCR libraries, with unique molecular identifiers being used to normalize TCRbeta repertoire quantification. TCRdb redid the processing of the public reads, applying fastp at Q25 and MiXCR, and retained in-frame beta chains. Every distinct CDR3 protein forms one entry, paired with its most common genes and DNA. The sample table shows 350,000 to 450,000 distinct CDR3 sequences, and roughly 20% are seen once. The biggest ten clones account for approximately 3.9% of the sample. The CDR3 runs 15 residues from the cysteine to the phenylalanine. This entry keeps only the CDR3 DNA: 45 bases, framed from base 1. Reading the germline V gene (reference sequence) gives CDR1 DFQATT and CDR2 SNEGSKA. Germline trimming amounts to 5 bases on V and 5 bases on J, with 10 as the count of junction bases outside the gene matches.

To note about this clonotype: It lacks a known antigen. This may arise from a read error, as a much more abundant clone is one base away.

Sequenced here: PBMCs from the stem cell graft donor, sampled from the stem cell graft. The rearrangement joined TRBV20-1 to TRBJ2-3; TRBD2 lines up with 10 middle nucleotides. The receptor was derived from a human donor who donated a stem cell graft to a child with acute myeloid leukemia. The DNA sequence is TGCAGTGCTCCCTCTCCTAGCGGGAGTGGAGATACGCAGTATTTT. This codes for CSAPSPSGSGDTQYF.